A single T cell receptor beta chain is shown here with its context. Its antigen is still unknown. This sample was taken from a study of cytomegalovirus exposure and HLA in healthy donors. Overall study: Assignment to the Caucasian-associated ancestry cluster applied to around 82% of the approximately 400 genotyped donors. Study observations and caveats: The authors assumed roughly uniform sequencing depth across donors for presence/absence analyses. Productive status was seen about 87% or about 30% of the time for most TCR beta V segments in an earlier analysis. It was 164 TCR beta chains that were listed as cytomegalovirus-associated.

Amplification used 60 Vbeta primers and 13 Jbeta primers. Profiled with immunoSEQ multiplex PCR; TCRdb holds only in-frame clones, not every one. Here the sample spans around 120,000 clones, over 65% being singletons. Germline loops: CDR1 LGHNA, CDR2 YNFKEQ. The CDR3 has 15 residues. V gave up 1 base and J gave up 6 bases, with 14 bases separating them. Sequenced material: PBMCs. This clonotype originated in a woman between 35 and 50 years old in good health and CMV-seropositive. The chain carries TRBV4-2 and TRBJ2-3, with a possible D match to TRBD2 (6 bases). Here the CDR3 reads CASSQGLGTGDTQYF. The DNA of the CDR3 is TGTGCCAGCAGCCAAGGACTAGGCACGGGGGATACGCAGTATTTT.